Listed below are T cell receptor beta chains from one sample, sequenced in a study of regulatory T cells in long-lasting Graves disease. TCRdb re-analysed the multiplex PCR reads in MiXCR, keeping a single row per CDR3 protein. The sample includes 600,000 to 800,000 distinct CDR3 sequences, about 30% of them seen just once. Sequencing used peripheral blood mononuclear cells (PBMCs), obtained when the disease was refractory, from a patient treated with antithyroid drugs. These receptor sequences come from a female donor with Graves disease. Both conserved end residues are part of each CDR3. D genes are given only for firm matches. Size tells how often a clone was seen (once, few, many) or the class of an expanded clone, and some rows leave it out.

clone size | D gene | J gene | V gene | CDR3 DNA | CDR3 protein
many | NA | TRBJ1-2 | TRBV28 | TGTGCCAGCAGCCCGACAGGAAGCGGCTATGGCTACACCTTC | CASSPTGSGYGYTF
NA | NA | TRBJ1-5 | TRBV28 | TGTGCCAGCAGTTCTCGACAGTATAGCAATCAGCCCCAGCATTTT | CASSSRQYSNQPQHF
NA | NA | TRBJ2-6 | TRBV6-1 | TGTGCCAGCACTCCTGGGGCCAACGTCCTGACTTTC | CASTPGANVLTF
once | TRBD2 | TRBJ2-4 | TRBV12-3/TRBV12-4 | TGTGCCAGCACTCAAGCGGGAGGGGGAGGAAACATTCAGTACTTC | CASTQAGGGGNIQYF
NA | NA | TRBJ1-2 | TRBV4-1 | TGCGCCAGCAGCCAAGCCGACCGCCTCGATAACTATGGCTACACCTTC | CASSQADRLDNYGYTF
NA | TRBD1 | TRBJ2-2 | TRBV29-1 | TGCAGCGTTACCCCAGGACAGGGCACCGGGGAGCTGTTTTTT | CSVTPGQGTGELFF
NA | NA | TRBJ1-1 | TRBV25-1 | TGTGCCAGCAGTGGCCAGACAGTGAACACTGAAGCTTTCTTT | CASSGQTVNTEAFF
NA | NA | TRBJ1-5 | TRBV25-1 | TGTGCCAGCAGTGACAGGGGTTTCGGCAATCAGCCCCAGCATTTT | CASSDRGFGNQPQHF
few | NA | TRBJ2-7 | TRBV6-7 | TGTGCCAGCAGTTACACCCCCCCAGGGCCAGCCTACGAGCAGTACTTC | CASSYTPPGPAYEQYF
NA | NA | TRBJ1-1 | TRBV5-1 | TGCGCCAGCAGCCCTGAGGGGTCCACTGAAGCTTTCTTT | CASSPEGSTEAFF
NA | TRBD1 | TRBJ1-2 | TRBV2 | TGTGCCAGCAGTGAACATCAGGGGGCTGGCTACACCTTC | CASSEHQGAGYTF
NA | NA | TRBJ2-2 | TRBV10-2 | TGCGCCAGCAGTCGATTTAGAGCGGCCACGAACACCGGGGAGCTGTTTTTT | CASSRFRAATNTGELFF
NA | TRBD1 | TRBJ2-7 | TRBV7-9 | TGTGCCAGCAGCCTCCTGGGACAGTTAGTCGCCGAGCAGTACTTC | CASSLLGQLVAEQYF
many | NA | TRBJ1-1 | TRBV12-3/TRBV12-4 | TGTGCCAGCAGTCACGCCACTGAAGCTTTCTTT | CASSHATEAFF
NA | NA | TRBJ2-3 | TRBV2 | TGTGCCAGCAGACTCGGACCAAGCACAGATACGCAGTATTTT | CASRLGPSTDTQYF
NA | TRBD1 | TRBJ2-2 | TRBV12-5 | TGTGCTAGTGGTTTGGCAACTACAGGGGTCACCGGGGAGCTGTTTTTT | CASGLATTGVTGELFF
NA | TRBD1 | TRBJ1-1 | TRBV7-9 | TGTGCCAGCAGCCCGATACAGGGGGGCGCCACTGAAGCTTTCTTT | CASSPIQGGATEAFF
NA | NA | TRBJ1-5 | TRBV7-2 | TGTGCCAGCAGCTTAGATATAGGCAGATTTAATCAGCCCCAGCATTTT | CASSLDIGRFNQPQHF
NA | NA | TRBJ1-2 | TRBV7-9 | TGTGCCAGCAGCTTAGTCAGGGGAGAACTCCTTGGCTACACCTTC | CASSLVRGELLGYTF
few | TRBD1 | TRBJ2-7 | TRBV6-1 | TGTGCCAGCAGGAGGGACAGGGCACTCATGGAGCAGTACTTC | CASRRDRALMEQYF
few | TRBD1 | TRBJ1-1 | TRBV12-3/TRBV12-4 | TGTGCCAGCAGTTCTACAGGGGCGAGAATGAACACTGAAGCTTTCTTT | CASSSTGARMNTEAFF
few | TRBD2 | TRBJ2-7 | TRBV5-1 | TGCGCCAGCAGCGCCGGGACTAGCGGGACTCACGAGCAGTACTTC | CASSAGTSGTHEQYF
few | NA | TRBJ2-6 | TRBV30 | TGTGCCTGGACTTGGGCGGTTGGGGCCAACGTCCTGACTTTC | CAWTWAVGANVLTF
NA | TRBD2 | TRBJ2-5 | TRBV20-1 | TGCAGTGCCGCACGACTAGCGTCAAACCAAGAGACCCAGTACTTC | CSAARLASNQETQYF
NA | NA | TRBJ1-4 | TRBV12-3/TRBV12-4 | TGTGCCAGCAGTCCGGATGCGTTCGGTGAAAAACTGTTTTTT | CASSPDAFGEKLFF
few | NA | TRBJ2-2 | TRBV3-1 | TGTGCCAGCAGCCAAGTTCGAGCGATCACCGGGGAGCTGTTTTTT | CASSQVRAITGELFF
once | TRBD1 | TRBJ1-5 | TRBV28 | TGTGCCAGCACCCAAGCATCCGGGACAGGGTATCAGCCCCAGCATTTT | CASTQASGTGYQPQHF
many | NA | TRBJ2-5 | TRBV28 | TGTGCCAGCAGCTTACACTCCGGGGCAGGGAGAGAGACCCAGTACTTC | CASSLHSGAGRETQYF